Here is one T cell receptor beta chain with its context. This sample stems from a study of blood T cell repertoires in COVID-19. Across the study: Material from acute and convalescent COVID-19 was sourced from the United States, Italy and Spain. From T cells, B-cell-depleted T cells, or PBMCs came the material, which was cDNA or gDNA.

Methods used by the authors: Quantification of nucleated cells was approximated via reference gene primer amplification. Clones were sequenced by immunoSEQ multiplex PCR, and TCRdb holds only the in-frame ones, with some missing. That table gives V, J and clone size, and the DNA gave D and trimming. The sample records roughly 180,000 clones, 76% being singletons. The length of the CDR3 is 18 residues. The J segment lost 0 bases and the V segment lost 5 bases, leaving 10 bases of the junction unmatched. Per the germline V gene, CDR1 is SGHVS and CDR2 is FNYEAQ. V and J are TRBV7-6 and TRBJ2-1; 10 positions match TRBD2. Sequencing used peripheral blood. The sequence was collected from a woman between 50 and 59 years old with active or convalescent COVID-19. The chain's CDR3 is CASSPGLAGASSYNEQFF. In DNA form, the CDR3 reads TGTGCCAGCAGCCCCGGCCTAGCGGGGGCCTCCTCCTACAATGAGCAGTTCTTC.